This passage covers 2 T cell receptor beta chains from one sample sequenced in a study of post-analysis software for immune sequencing data. Study results and limitations: Five TRBV segments occurring more often in patients than controls included TRBV5-6, TRBV5-1 and TRBV20-1.

Unique molecular identifiers were carried by the TCR beta cDNA libraries. TCRdb itself ran the PCR reads through MiXCR, one entry per CDR3 protein. The table shows about 540,000 distinct CDR3 sequences, with 30% to 40% occurring only once. For these TCRs, the target antigens are not known. Sequencing was done on a sample of blood. These receptors came from a girl aged 2 to 17 with multiple sclerosis.

The chain employs TRBV20-1 and TRBJ2-1; 10 bases align to TRBD2. V gave up 1 base and J gave up 4 bases; unmatched junction bases: 10. CDR1 and CDR2 (germline): DFQATT, SNEGSKA (reference sequence). CDR3 size: 17 residues. The DNA for the CDR3 is TGCAGTGCTAGAGTAGCTAGCGGGGGCCTTCCATACAATGAGCAGTTCTTC. Translated: CSARVASGGLPYNEQFF.

This clonotype has more than one count but fewer than ten. The gene calls are TRBV6-2 or TRBV6-3 and TRBJ2-7; no definite D call. Trimming left V 4 bases short and J 2 bases short, with 6 bases between. The germline CDR1 and CDR2 sequences are MNHEY and SVGEGT. The CDR3 totals 12 residues. DNA of the CDR3: TGTGCCAGCAGTTTCAGGACCTACGAGCAGTACTTC. Translating gives CASSFRTYEQYF.